A selection of T cell receptor beta chains follows, all from one sample in a study of identifying expanded T cells in peripheral blood. The method was immunoSEQ multiplex PCR; TCRdb's version includes in-frame clones alone and lacks a portion of them. The table has 60,000 to 70,000 clones, about 80% seen once; the top ten hold roughly 19%. What was sequenced was blood. The receptors come from a person aged 18 to 70 in good health. Both conserved end residues are part of each CDR3. The D gene is left open where the match is weak. For some rows the clone size is stated as once, few or many, or as a class when expanded; others skip it.

CDR3 length: 15; J gene: TRBJ1-2; D gene: -; V gene: TRBV5-5; clone size: -; CDR3 protein: CASSLSPPSGQGYTF; CDR3 DNA: TGTGCCAGCAGCTTGTCCCCCCCCTCAGGACAGGGCTACACCTTC
CDR3 length: 14; J gene: TRBJ1-3; D gene: -; V gene: TRBV10-2; clone size: -; CDR3 protein: CASSPGAAGNTIYF; CDR3 DNA: TGCGCCAGCAGTCCGGGTGCAGCTGGAAACACCATATATTTT
CDR3 length: 18; J gene: TRBJ2-2; D gene: TRBD2; V gene: TRBV19; clone size: -; CDR3 protein: CASLSGIAGGPVTGELFF; CDR3 DNA: TGTGCCAGTCTCTCGGGCATAGCGGGAGGGCCTGTCACCGGGGAGCTGTTTTTT
CDR3 length: 17; J gene: TRBJ1-1; D gene: TRBD1; V gene: TRBV5-4; clone size: -; CDR3 protein: CASSLGGAGGWGVEAFF; CDR3 DNA: TGTGCCAGCAGCTTGGGCGGAGCAGGGGGCTGGGGAGTTGAAGCTTTCTTT
CDR3 length: 14; J gene: TRBJ2-1; D gene: TRBD1; V gene: TRBV27; clone size: -; CDR3 protein: CASTRTGFANEQFF; CDR3 DNA: TGTGCCAGCACCCGGACAGGTTTCGCCAATGAGCAGTTCTTC
CDR3 length: 16; J gene: TRBJ2-1; D gene: TRBD1; V gene: TRBV4-3; clone size: -; CDR3 protein: CASSPQGAQAGNEQFF; CDR3 DNA: TGCGCCAGCAGCCCCCAGGGGGCCCAAGCAGGCAATGAGCAGTTCTTC
CDR3 length: 18; J gene: TRBJ2-7; D gene: TRBD2; V gene: TRBV19; clone size: -; CDR3 protein: CASSRGLAGGRIAYEQYF; CDR3 DNA: TGTGCCAGTAGTAGAGGACTAGCGGGAGGAAGAATTGCCTACGAGCAGTACTTC
CDR3 length: 16; J gene: TRBJ1-6; D gene: -; V gene: TRBV30; clone size: few; CDR3 protein: CAWSVAGLDPGSPLHF; CDR3 DNA: TGTGCCTGGAGTGTCGCGGGGTTAGATCCCGGCTCACCCCTCCACTTT
CDR3 length: 14; J gene: TRBJ2-2; D gene: -; V gene: TRBV29-1; clone size: -; CDR3 protein: CSVHGGPNTGELFF; CDR3 DNA: TGCAGCGTTCACGGGGGGCCGAACACCGGGGAGCTGTTTTTT
CDR3 length: 15; J gene: TRBJ1-3; D gene: -; V gene: TRBV2; clone size: -; CDR3 protein: CASSVLASSGNTIYF; CDR3 DNA: TGTGCCAGCAGTGTTCTTGCGAGCTCTGGAAACACCATATATTTT
CDR3 length: 13; J gene: TRBJ1-1; D gene: -; V gene: TRBV6-5; clone size: -; CDR3 protein: CASRDYRNTEAFF; CDR3 DNA: TGTGCCAGCAGGGATTACCGTAACACTGAAGCTTTCTTT
CDR3 length: 13; J gene: TRBJ1-1; D gene: -; V gene: TRBV7-9; clone size: -; CDR3 protein: CASVRDQDTEAFF; CDR3 DNA: TGTGCCAGCGTGCGGGATCAGGACACTGAAGCTTTCTTT
CDR3 length: 17; J gene: TRBJ1-3; D gene: -; V gene: TRBV18; clone size: -; CDR3 protein: CASSPGRGEDSGNTIYF; CDR3 DNA: TGTGCCAGCTCACCGGGCCGGGGCGAGGACTCTGGAAACACCATATATTTT
CDR3 length: 13; J gene: TRBJ2-7; D gene: -; V gene: TRBV5-4; clone size: medium-sized; CDR3 protein: CASSHNTAYEQYF; CDR3 DNA: TGTGCCAGCAGCCACAACACGGCTTACGAGCAGTACTTC
CDR3 length: 15; J gene: TRBJ2-5; D gene: -; V gene: TRBV11-1; clone size: -; CDR3 protein: CASSLRAGKQETQYF; CDR3 DNA: TGTGCCAGCAGCTTAAGGGCGGGGAAACAAGAGACCCAGTACTTC
CDR3 length: 13; J gene: TRBJ2-7; D gene: -; V gene: TRBV11-3; clone size: -; CDR3 protein: CASSFGRGGEQYF; CDR3 DNA: TGTGCCAGCAGCTTCGGGAGAGGAGGAGAGCAGTACTTC
CDR3 length: 14; J gene: TRBJ2-2; D gene: TRBD1; V gene: TRBV7-2; clone size: -; CDR3 protein: CASSRGGSTGELFF; CDR3 DNA: TGTGCCAGCAGTCGAGGGGGCTCAACCGGGGAGCTGTTTTTT
CDR3 length: 15; J gene: TRBJ2-7; D gene: -; V gene: TRBV10-2; clone size: -; CDR3 protein: CASSDPGISSYEQYF; CDR3 DNA: TGCGCCAGCAGTGATCCCGGGATCAGCTCCTACGAGCAGTACTTC
CDR3 length: 14; J gene: TRBJ2-2; D gene: -; V gene: TRBV6-1; clone size: -; CDR3 protein: CASSPQSITGELFF; CDR3 DNA: TGTGCCAGCAGCCCTCAATCGATTACCGGGGAGCTGTTTTTT
CDR3 length: 11; J gene: TRBJ2-7; D gene: -; V gene: TRBV9; clone size: -; CDR3 protein: CASSTDNEQYF; CDR3 DNA: TGTGCCAGCAGCACCGACAATGAGCAGTACTTC
CDR3 length: 15; J gene: TRBJ2-2; D gene: TRBD1; V gene: TRBV5-1; clone size: -; CDR3 protein: CASSLQGTDTGELFF; CDR3 DNA: TGCGCCAGCAGCTTACAGGGGACGGACACCGGGGAGCTGTTTTTT
CDR3 length: 17; J gene: TRBJ2-5; D gene: -; V gene: TRBV7-2; clone size: -; CDR3 protein: CASSLRVMGGAGLTQYF; CDR3 DNA: TGTGCCAGCAGCTTAAGAGTAATGGGTGGGGCGGGTCTGACCCAGTACTTC
CDR3 length: 12; J gene: TRBJ1-2; D gene: -; V gene: TRBV29-1; clone size: -; CDR3 protein: CSVGRGNYGYTF; CDR3 DNA: TGCAGCGTCGGCAGGGGAAACTATGGCTACACCTTC
CDR3 length: 13; J gene: TRBJ1-5; D gene: -; V gene: TRBV2; clone size: -; CDR3 protein: CASTRTSNQPQHF; CDR3 DNA: TGTGCCAGCACCCGGACATCGAATCAGCCCCAGCATTTT
CDR3 length: 16; J gene: TRBJ2-3; D gene: -; V gene: TRBV7-8; clone size: -; CDR3 protein: CASSLVAGTSTDTQYF; CDR3 DNA: TGTGCCAGCAGCTTAGTGGCGGGTACTAGCACAGATACGCAGTATTTT
CDR3 length: 16; J gene: TRBJ2-3; D gene: TRBD1; V gene: TRBV9; clone size: -; CDR3 protein: CASSTGTGKGTDTQYF; CDR3 DNA: TGTGCCAGCAGCACCGGGACAGGGAAAGGCACAGATACGCAGTATTTT
CDR3 length: 16; J gene: TRBJ2-3; D gene: TRBD1; V gene: TRBV7-6; clone size: few; CDR3 protein: CASRQLPGQGADTQYF; CDR3 DNA: TGTGCCAGCAGGCAATTACCGGGACAGGGGGCAGATACGCAGTATTTT
CDR3 length: 15; J gene: TRBJ1-5; D gene: -; V gene: TRBV6-5; clone size: -; CDR3 protein: CASSYMGASNQPQHF; CDR3 DNA: TGTGCCAGCAGTTACATGGGGGCTAGCAATCAGCCCCAGCATTTT
CDR3 length: 18; J gene: TRBJ1-2; D gene: -; V gene: TRBV21-1; clone size: once; CDR3 protein: CASSTLDRDDRIGWGYTF; CDR3 DNA: TGTGCCAGCAGCACTCTGGACAGGGATGATCGGATAGGTTGGGGCTACACCTTC
CDR3 length: 13; J gene: TRBJ2-5; D gene: -; V gene: TRBV7-7; clone size: -; CDR3 protein: CASSSRHGETQYF; CDR3 DNA: TGTGCCAGCAGCTCCCGACACGGGGAGACCCAGTACTTC
CDR3 length: 15; J gene: TRBJ2-4; D gene: -; V gene: TRBV14; clone size: -; CDR3 protein: CASSFGQLAKNIQYF; CDR3 DNA: TGTGCCAGCAGCTTCGGACAGCTAGCCAAAAACATTCAGTACTTC
CDR3 length: 14; J gene: TRBJ2-1; D gene: -; V gene: TRBV15; clone size: -; CDR3 protein: CATSRDPAGDEQFF; CDR3 DNA: TGTGCCACCAGCAGAGATCCGGCAGGGGATGAGCAGTTCTTC
CDR3 length: 15; J gene: TRBJ2-5; D gene: -; V gene: TRBV4-1; clone size: -; CDR3 protein: CASSQEEMRQETQYF; CDR3 DNA: TGCGCCAGCAGCCAAGAGGAGATGCGACAAGAGACCCAGTACTTC
CDR3 length: 14; J gene: TRBJ2-1; D gene: -; V gene: TRBV6-6; clone size: -; CDR3 protein: CASHLTSSYNEQFF; CDR3 DNA: TGTGCCAGCCATCTAACTAGCTCCTACAATGAGCAGTTCTTC
CDR3 length: 15; J gene: TRBJ2-1; D gene: -; V gene: TRBV19; clone size: few; CDR3 protein: CASSGRRSSYNEQFF; CDR3 DNA: TGTGCCAGTAGTGGGCGGAGGAGCTCCTACAATGAGCAGTTCTTC
CDR3 length: 15; J gene: TRBJ1-4; D gene: TRBD1; V gene: TRBV7-9; clone size: -; CDR3 protein: CASSDDRATNEKLFF; CDR3 DNA: TGTGCCAGCAGTGATGACAGGGCGACTAATGAAAAACTGTTTTTT
CDR3 length: 15; J gene: TRBJ1-2; D gene: -; V gene: TRBV6-1; clone size: -; CDR3 protein: CASSPNQGRNYGYTF; CDR3 DNA: TGTGCCAGCAGTCCGAACCAGGGGAGGAACTATGGCTACACCTTC
CDR3 length: 15; J gene: TRBJ2-2; D gene: -; V gene: TRBV25-1; clone size: -; CDR3 protein: CATGVGSSRAGELFF; CDR3 DNA: TGTGCCACTGGGGTGGGGTCGTCAAGGGCCGGGGAGCTGTTTTTT
CDR3 length: 13; J gene: TRBJ1-1; D gene: -; V gene: TRBV11-3; clone size: -; CDR3 protein: CASSSQGNTEAFF; CDR3 DNA: TGTGCCAGCAGCTCACAGGGGAACACTGAAGCTTTCTTT
CDR3 length: 13; J gene: TRBJ1-3; D gene: -; V gene: TRBV5-1; clone size: few; CDR3 protein: CASSFRGGNTIYF; CDR3 DNA: TGCGCCAGCAGTTTCAGGGGTGGAAACACCATATATTTT
CDR3 length: 12; J gene: TRBJ1-2; D gene: -; V gene: TRBV2; clone size: -; CDR3 protein: CASSDGNYGYTF; CDR3 DNA: TGTGCCAGCAGTGATGGTAACTATGGCTACACCTTC
CDR3 length: 14; J gene: TRBJ2-1; D gene: -; V gene: TRBV9; clone size: -; CDR3 protein: CASSAEEGYDEQFF; CDR3 DNA: TGTGCCAGCAGCGCAGAGGAAGGGTACGATGAGCAGTTCTTC
CDR3 length: 12; J gene: TRBJ1-3; D gene: -; V gene: TRBV7-8; clone size: -; CDR3 protein: CASSATRNTIYF; CDR3 DNA: TGTGCCAGCAGCGCAACGAGAAACACCATATATTTT
CDR3 length: 16; J gene: TRBJ2-2; D gene: TRBD2; V gene: TRBV7-8; clone size: -; CDR3 protein: CASSERLAGTTGELFF; CDR3 DNA: TGTGCCAGCAGCGAAAGACTAGCGGGGACCACCGGGGAGCTGTTTTTT
CDR3 length: 13; J gene: TRBJ2-5; D gene: -; V gene: TRBV7-6; clone size: -; CDR3 protein: CASSEGVSETQYF; CDR3 DNA: TGTGCCAGCAGCGAAGGCGTATCCGAGACCCAGTACTTC
CDR3 length: 14; J gene: TRBJ2-7; D gene: -; V gene: TRBV14; clone size: -; CDR3 protein: CASSQAGTFYEQYF; CDR3 DNA: TGTGCCAGCAGCCAAGCGGGGACATTCTACGAGCAGTACTTC
CDR3 length: 17; J gene: TRBJ2-1; D gene: TRBD2; V gene: TRBV5-1; clone size: -; CDR3 protein: CASSLVPLAGGDNEQFF; CDR3 DNA: TGCGCCAGCAGCTTGGTCCCCCTAGCGGGAGGGGACAATGAGCAGTTCTTC
CDR3 length: 15; J gene: TRBJ1-6; D gene: TRBD1; V gene: TRBV30; clone size: -; CDR3 protein: CAWSLPGQFNSPLHF; CDR3 DNA: TGTGCCTGGAGCCTCCCGGGACAGTTTAATTCACCCCTCCACTTT
CDR3 length: 14; J gene: TRBJ2-7; D gene: -; V gene: TRBV6-5; clone size: -; CDR3 protein: CASSYFRGGGEQYF; CDR3 DNA: TGTGCCAGCAGTTACTTCAGGGGCGGAGGAGAGCAGTACTTC
CDR3 length: 16; J gene: TRBJ1-3; D gene: -; V gene: TRBV9; clone size: -; CDR3 protein: CASSVYKGESGNTIYF; CDR3 DNA: TGTGCCAGCAGCGTTTATAAGGGGGAATCTGGAAACACCATATATTTT
CDR3 length: 13; J gene: TRBJ2-5; D gene: TRBD2; V gene: TRBV5-4; clone size: -; CDR3 protein: CASSFGGEETQYF; CDR3 DNA: TGTGCCAGCAGCTTCGGGGGGGAAGAGACCCAGTACTTC
CDR3 length: 13; J gene: TRBJ1-5; D gene: -; V gene: TRBV6-6; clone size: -; CDR3 protein: CASRGKGNQPQHF; CDR3 DNA: TGTGCCAGCCGAGGAAAGGGCAATCAGCCCCAGCATTTT
CDR3 length: 13; J gene: TRBJ1-2; D gene: -; V gene: TRBV29-1; clone size: -; CDR3 protein: CSVTGGRVSGYTF; CDR3 DNA: TGCAGCGTTACCGGCGGCAGGGTTAGTGGCTACACCTTC
CDR3 length: 16; J gene: TRBJ2-5; D gene: TRBD2; V gene: TRBV19; clone size: -; CDR3 protein: CASSIYGGKLQETQYF; CDR3 DNA: TGTGCCAGTAGTATTTACGGGGGGAAGCTCCAAGAGACCCAGTACTTC
CDR3 length: 13; J gene: TRBJ1-5; D gene: -; V gene: TRBV30; clone size: few; CDR3 protein: CAWSEQGRQPQHF; CDR3 DNA: TGTGCCTGGAGTGAGCAGGGGCGGCAGCCCCAGCATTTT
CDR3 length: 18; J gene: TRBJ2-3; D gene: TRBD2; V gene: TRBV18; clone size: -; CDR3 protein: CASSPVMRGAGRTDTQYF; CDR3 DNA: TGTGCCAGCTCACCAGTCATGCGGGGAGCGGGACGCACAGATACGCAGTATTTT
CDR3 length: 15; J gene: TRBJ2-3; D gene: TRBD2; V gene: TRBV4-1; clone size: -; CDR3 protein: CASSLTASGLDTQYF; CDR3 DNA: TGCGCCAGCAGCCTAACGGCTAGCGGTCTTGATACGCAGTATTTT